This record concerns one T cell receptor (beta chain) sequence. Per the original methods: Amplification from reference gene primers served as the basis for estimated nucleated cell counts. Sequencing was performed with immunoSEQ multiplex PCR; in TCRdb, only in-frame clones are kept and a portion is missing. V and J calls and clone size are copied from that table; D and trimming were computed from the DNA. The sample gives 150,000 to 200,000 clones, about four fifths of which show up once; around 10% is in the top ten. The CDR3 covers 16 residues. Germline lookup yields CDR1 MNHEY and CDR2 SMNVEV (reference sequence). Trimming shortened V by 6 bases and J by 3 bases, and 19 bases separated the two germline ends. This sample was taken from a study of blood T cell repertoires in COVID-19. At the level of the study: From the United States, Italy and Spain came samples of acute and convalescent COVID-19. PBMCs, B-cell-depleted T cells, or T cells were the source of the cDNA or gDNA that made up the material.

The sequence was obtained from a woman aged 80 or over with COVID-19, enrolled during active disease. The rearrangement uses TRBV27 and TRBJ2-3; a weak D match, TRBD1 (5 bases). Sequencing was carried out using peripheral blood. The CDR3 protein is CASSLLQGSGTDTQYF. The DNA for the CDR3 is TGTGCCAGCAGCTTACTTCAGGGATCCGGAACAGATACGCAGTATTTT.